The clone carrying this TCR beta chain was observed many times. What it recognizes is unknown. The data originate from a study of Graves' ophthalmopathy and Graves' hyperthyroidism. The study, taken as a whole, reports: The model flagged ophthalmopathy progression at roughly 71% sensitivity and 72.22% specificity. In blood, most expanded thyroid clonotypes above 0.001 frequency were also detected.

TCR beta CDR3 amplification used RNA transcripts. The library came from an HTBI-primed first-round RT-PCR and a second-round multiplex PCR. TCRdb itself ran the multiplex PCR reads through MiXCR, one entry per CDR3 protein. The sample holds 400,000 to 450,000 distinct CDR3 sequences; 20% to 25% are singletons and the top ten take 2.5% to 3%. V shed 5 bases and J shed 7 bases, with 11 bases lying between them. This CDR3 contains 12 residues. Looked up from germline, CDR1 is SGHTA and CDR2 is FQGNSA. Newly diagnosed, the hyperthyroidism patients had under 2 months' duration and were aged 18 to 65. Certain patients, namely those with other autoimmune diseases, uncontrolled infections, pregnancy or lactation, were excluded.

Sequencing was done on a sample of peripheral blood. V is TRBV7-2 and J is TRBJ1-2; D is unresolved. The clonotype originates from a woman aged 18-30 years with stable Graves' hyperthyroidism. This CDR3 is CASSPSVFGYTF. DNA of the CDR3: TGTGCCAGCAGCCCCTCCGTTTTTGGCTACACCTTC. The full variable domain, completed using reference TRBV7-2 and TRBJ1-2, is GAGVSQSPSNKVTEKGKDVELRCDPISGHTALYWYRQSLGQGLEFLIYFQGNSAPDKSGLPSDRFSAERTGGSVSTLTIQRTQQEDSAVYLCASSPSVFGYTFGSGTRLTVV.